These 11 T cell receptor beta chains were sequenced from one sample in a study of blood T cell repertoires in COVID-19. The data were produced by immunoSEQ multiplex PCR, yet TCRdb's version contains in-frame clones alone and is incomplete. The sample shows tens of thousands of clones, about nine tenths of them seen only once. Sequenced material: peripheral blood. All receptors derive from a man aged 65 to 79 with active or convalescent COVID-19.

The chain combines TRBV25-1 with TRBJ2-5; no clear D. Germline values: CDR1 MGHDK, CDR2 SYGVNS. The CDR3 consists of 11 residues. V shed 8 bases and J shed 0 bases, with 4 bases lying between them. This CDR3 reads CASADQETQYF. CDR3 coding DNA: TGTGCCAGCGCAGACCAAGAGACCCAGTACTTC.

The V and J genes are TRBV14 and TRBJ1-1, with D maybe TRBD1 (6 bases). Per germline, CDR1 SGHDN and CDR2 FVKESK. The CDR3 length is 15 residues. The germline V and J ends were trimmed by 4 bases and 5 bases, with 17 bases remaining between them. Here the CDR3 reads CASSPGWGLRTEAFF. CDR3 in DNA: TGTGCCAGCAGCCCAGGATGGGGGCTGAGGACTGAAGCTTTCTTT.

The rearrangement links TRBV5-1 to TRBJ1-4; TRBD1 agrees at 8 bases. CDR1 is SGHRS, CDR2 YFSETQ, per germline. The CDR3 spans 14 residues. V trimming: 4 bases; J trimming: 5 bases; junction bases outside the gene matches: 4. The chain's CDR3 is CASSRDRINEKLFF. The CDR3 DNA sequence: TGCGCCAGCAGCCGGGACAGGATCAATGAAAAACTGTTTTTT.

V and J are TRBV28 and TRBJ2-1, with 9 nucleotides matching TRBD1. Germline-derived CDR1 and CDR2 are MDHEN and SYDVKM. V lost 5 bases to trimming and J lost 0 bases; unmatched junction nucleotides: 5. The CDR3 runs to 16 residues. The CDR3 protein is CASSLTGGVSYNEQFF. For the CDR3, the DNA is TGTGCCAGCAGTCTGACAGGGGGAGTCTCCTACAATGAGCAGTTCTTC.

This sequence joins TRBV20-1 and TRBJ1-3, with D possibly TRBD1 on 6 matching bases. This CDR3 is 16 amino acids long. The germline V and J ends were trimmed by 3 bases and 0 bases, with 15 bases remaining between them. CDR1 DFQATT and CDR2 SNEGSKA come from the germline V gene (reference sequence). CDR3 sequence: CSASRGGPASGNTIYF. Here the CDR3 DNA reads TGCAGTGCTAGTAGGGGGGGCCCGGCCTCTGGAAACACCATATATTTT.

The rearrangement links TRBV5-4 to TRBJ1-1, with D unclear. The CDR3 spans 14 residues. V was pared by 4 bases and J by 0 bases, with 10 bases between. Per the germline V gene, CDR1 is SGHNT and CDR2 is YYREEE (reference sequence). In DNA, the CDR3 is TGTGCCAGCAGCCTCCGTTCGGTGAACACTGAAGCTTTCTTT. The encoded protein is CASSLRSVNTEAFF.

This chain joins TRBV5-1 and TRBJ1-5; D uncertain. Trimming pared 7 bases from V and 1 base from J, leaving 9 bases between. This CDR3 has 13 amino acids. Germline V gives CDR1 SGHRS, CDR2 YFSETQ. CDR3 region: CASAPRSNQPQHF. The CDR3 nucleotides read TGCGCCAGCGCCCCACGGAGCAATCAGCCCCAGCATTTT.

This chain joins TRBV7-3 and TRBJ1-5; 10 positions agree with TRBD1. Germline V gene lookup returns CDR1 SGHTA and CDR2 FQGTGA. V shed 4 bases, J shed 4 bases, and the junction held 10 bases outside the gene matches. This CDR3 comprises 17 residues. CDR3 loop: CASSWYTGTGDNQPQHF. The CDR3 coding sequence is TGTGCCAGCAGCTGGTACACCGGGACAGGGGATAATCAGCCCCAGCATTTT.

CDR3 DNA sequence: TGTGCCAGCAGTTTGGGCCAGCTGAACACTGAAGCTTTCTTT. Protein product: CASSLGQLNTEAFF. The genes are TRBV28 and TRBJ1-1; D gene ambiguous. The V end was cut by 3 bases, the J end by 0 bases, with 8 bases between. The CDR3 covers 14 residues. Germline CDR1 reads MDHEN; CDR2 reads SYDVKM.

The rearrangement links TRBV30 to TRBJ2-5; 12 bases line up with TRBD2. Germline V gives CDR1 GTSNPN, CDR2 SVGIG (reference sequence). This CDR3 comprises 14 residues. J was trimmed by 4 bases and V by 5 bases; bases with no gene match: 5. The CDR3 spells CAWAPGLAGETQYF. The CDR3 DNA is TGTGCCTGGGCCCCGGGACTAGCGGGAGAGACCCAGTACTTC.

The chain has TRBV11-2 and TRBJ1-2; TRBD1 aligns across 9 bases. Germline loops: CDR1 SGHAT, CDR2 FQNNGV. V trimming: 5 bases; J trimming: 8 bases; junction bases outside the gene matches: 6. CDR3 size: 13 residues. For the CDR3, the DNA is TGTGCCAGCAGCGCCCACAGGGGGCTAGGCTACACCTTC. This encodes CASSAHRGLGYTF.